This T cell receptor beta chain came from a study of T cells in Graves' hyperthyroidism and ophthalmopathy. Study overall: Pretreatment peripheral blood was obtained at initial diagnosis. Notes on the study in general: The authors' 13 V-J model separated ophthalmopathy from stable hyperthyroidism.

The source material, RNA transcripts, was used to amplify TCR beta CDR3 regions. Initially, a first-round RT-PCR of the TCR CDR3 employed the HTBI primer set. TCRdb re-analysed the multiplex PCR reads in MiXCR, keeping a single row per CDR3 protein. In the table there are 650,000 to 850,000 distinct CDR3 sequences, roughly a sixth of which are singletons. Diagnoses rested on clinical symptoms, serum thyroxine and TRAb, thyroid ultrasound and orbital computed tomography. J lost 2 bases, V lost 6 bases, and 10 bases had no gene match. CDR1 MNHNS and CDR2 SASEGT come from the germline V gene. The CDR3 has 16 amino acids. This clonotype was found a few times. Antigen unknown.

The chain links TRBV6-1 to TRBJ1-1; 9 nucleotides align to TRBD1. The receptor was derived from a woman between 45 and 65 years old with Graves' hyperthyroidism that later progressed to Graves' ophthalmopathy. Material for sequencing was blood. The CDR3 nucleotides are TGTGCCAGCAGCAAGCGACAGGGGGGGGGAAACACTGAAGCTTTCTTT. Amino acid sequence: CASSKRQGGGNTEAFF.